The entry below describes one T cell receptor beta chain. Measured with immunoSEQ multiplex PCR; TCRdb has only the in-frame clones, and not every one. The data contain hundreds of thousands of clones, approximately 83% of them seen just once; the ten biggest clones take up roughly 0.01%. These data come from a study of shared T cell receptors in the human thymus. The CDR3 extends over 14 amino acids. V trimming: 6 bases; J trimming: 1 base; junction bases outside the gene matches: 4. Germline CDR1 reads MDHEN; CDR2 reads SYDVKM. The same specimen was also included in a second study, on human thymus T cells.

This sequence originates from a girl less than two years old with a congenital heart defect. Sequencing was done on a sample of thymocytes. The V gene is TRBV28, the J gene TRBJ2-5, with 8 bases aligning to TRBD1. This CDR3 is CASRLTGGQETQYF. The CDR3 nucleotides read TGTGCCAGCAGACTAACAGGGGGCCAAGAGACCCAGTACTTC.